The source of this TCR beta chain is a study of OX40 agonist ivuxolimab in advanced cancers. The CDR3 consists of 15 residues. V trimming: 3 bases; J trimming: 3 bases; junction bases outside the gene matches: 4. The germline gives CDR1 LNHDA, CDR2 SQIVND (reference sequence). Assay used: immunoSEQ multiplex PCR; TCRdb lists only in-frame clones, some missing. Of about 69,000 clones listed, approximately 93% are singletons. This sequence was found in an adult with an advanced solid tumor such as melanoma, head and neck, liver or kidney cancer. The genes are TRBV19 and TRBJ2-3; 9 positions match TRBD2. Sequenced here: CD4+ or CD8+ T cells sorted from blood, sampled in a trial of the OX40 agonist ivuxolimab. The CDR3 DNA reads as TGTGCCAGTAGTATCCTAGCGGGACGAACAGATACGCAGTATTTT. Translating it yields CASSILAGRTDTQYF.